This TCR beta chain emerged from a study of immune heterogeneity within non-small cell lung tumors. Study-level points and caveats: Site-unique high-frequency clones occurred alongside identical dominant CDR3 beta clonotypes that recurred across tumor sites within a patient. Between one patient and another, high-frequency T-cell receptor beta clonotypes were largely distinct.

Bulk tumor genomic DNA served as template, at roughly 600 ng per sample. During surgery, each primary tumor gave multiple biopsies spaced as far apart as possible. The patients were newly diagnosed with non-small cell lung cancer, had not been treated, and had curative surgery. A first 10-cycle multiplex round used 32 V-gene and 13 J-gene primers on TCR beta CDR3. TCRdb re-derived calls from the multiplex PCR reads in MiXCR, one entry per CDR3 protein. The profile shows fewer than 13,000 distinct CDR3 sequences, 27% of them singletons. Notes on this clonotype: No antigen is known for it. This may be a read error: a much more frequent sequence differs by one nucleotide.

The specimen sequenced was lung tumor tissue. This receptor was obtained from a man between 45 and 60 years old with non-small cell lung cancer.

The CDR3 nucleotides read TGTGCCAGCGGAACATGGGGGGAAGGTCAGCCCCAGCATTTT. This encodes CASGTWGEGQPQHF. The chain is built from TRBV6-2 or TRBV6-3 and TRBJ1-5; tentative D call: TRBD1 (5 bases). V was shortened by 8 bases and J by 6 bases, with 17 bases between the two germline ends. CDR3 length equals 14 residues. Germline V lookup: CDR1 MNHEY, CDR2 SVGEGT.